This T cell receptor beta chain stems from a study of OX40 agonist ivuxolimab in advanced cancers. Study as a whole: The dose of intravenous ivuxolimab that patients received every 2 weeks ranged from 0.01 to 10 mg/kg. From roughly 20 to 85 years was the age range, with a mean of approximately 63 years, and approximately 84% were male.

Clones were read by immunoSEQ multiplex PCR, and TCRdb kept only the in-frame ones, dropping some. The sample carries more than 65,000 clones, 94% recorded once. Study outcomes and limitations: Expanded peripheral T cell antigen specificity was not determined. Clonal expansion by week 6 occurred in CD4+ and CD8+ blood T cells (at 0.1 to 3.0 mg/kg).

The CDR3 runs to 17 residues. The ends were cut back, 1 base at V and 0 bases at J, with 10 bases in the middle. Germline V gene lookup returns CDR1 SGHVS and CDR2 FNYEAQ. Comments on this clone: Its antigen is as yet unknown.

The material was CD4+ or CD8+ T cells sorted from blood, obtained in a trial of the OX40 agonist ivuxolimab. This TCR came from an adult with an advanced solid tumor such as melanoma, head and neck, liver or kidney cancer. The chain combines TRBV7-6 with TRBJ2-6, with D uncertain. CDR3 nucleotide sequence: TGTGCCAGCAGCTTAGTGGCCAGCTTCTCTGGGGCCAACGTCCTGACTTTC. This translates into CASSLVASFSGANVLTF.